This T cell receptor beta chain originates from a study of T-cell reconstitution after alpha-beta-depleted transplantation in children. From germline, CDR1 is SGHRS and CDR2 YFSETQ. The trim removed 2 bases at V and 4 bases at J, leaving 16 bases unmatched. This CDR3 is 20 amino acids long. This clonotype was seen only a few times. For TCRbeta, the library was prepared with unique molecular identifiers. TCRdb independently ran MiXCR on the PCR reads; one entry per CDR3 protein. The data show about 460,000 distinct CDR3 sequences, roughly 10% seen once. The chain is built from TRBV5-1 and TRBJ2-2; 11 bases align to TRBD1. The sequence derives from a female patient aged 2-10 years who had a stem cell transplant for aplastic anemia, so the T cells may come from the graft donor. The sequencing used PBMCs, mostly from graft donor cells, collected 180 days after TCRalphabeta/CD19-depleted stem cell transplant. The CDR3 coding sequence is TGCGCCAGCAGCTTCCCGGGACAGGGGGAGATATGGGGCTCCACCGGGGAGCTGTTTTTT. It codes for CASSFPGQGEIWGSTGELFF.